These 3 T cell receptor beta chains came from one sample sequenced in a study of T cell responses to AZD1222 COVID-19 vaccine. Sequenced by immunoSEQ multiplex PCR; TCRdb stores in-frame clones only, minus some. Of fewer than 120,000 clones listed, roughly nine tenths are singletons. The source material was peripheral blood, sampled on day 0 of AZD1222 vaccination. The receptors were sampled from an adult in good health.

CDR3 coding DNA: TGCGCCAGCAGCCAAAAAACAGGGGGCGCGAACACTGAAGCTTTCTTT. It specifies CASSQKTGGANTEAFF. The rearrangement joins TRBV4-1 to TRBJ1-1, with 9 bases identical to TRBD1. The J segment lost 1 base and the V segment lost 2 bases, leaving 5 bases of the junction unmatched. The CDR3 sequence is 16 residues long. CDR1 MGHRA and CDR2 YSYEKL come from the germline V gene.

This clone was seen a single time. The rearrangement uses TRBV19 and TRBJ2-1, with TRBD2 identical over 10 bases. Germline V gene data show CDR1 as LNHDA and CDR2 as SQIVND (reference sequence). CDR3 length: 15 residues. Losses at the gene ends were 5 bases for V and 9 bases for J; bases not matched to a gene: 10. CDR3 nucleotide sequence: TGTGCCAGTAGTGGTGGGACTAGCGCTTCTATTGAGCAGTTCTTC. Encoded protein: CASSGGTSASIEQFF.

The chain recombines TRBV30 with TRBJ2-7, with a weak D call TRBD2 (6 bases). Per the germline V gene, CDR1 is GTSNPN and CDR2 is SVGIG (reference sequence). Trimming removed 2 bases at V and 4 bases at J, with 15 bases between. The CDR3 is made up of 14 amino acids. The CDR3 coding sequence is TGTGCCTGGAGTAGGAGGGGATCCCTTTACGAGCAGTACTTC. As protein: CAWSRRGSLYEQYF.